The 28 T cell receptor beta chains below were found in one sample sequenced in a study of regulatory T cells in long-lasting Graves disease. Time point reported: newly diagnosed GD, antithyroid drugs for less than 3 months. The TCR library was prepared using RNA isolated from PBMCs. Combining iRepertoire HTBI primers with Arm-PCR of CDR3 regions, the authors built TCR beta libraries. From the multiplex PCR reads, TCRdb called clonotypes with MiXCR, one entry per CDR3 protein. Of a few hundred thousand distinct CDR3 sequences in the sample, around 16% were seen once. These data also featured in a second study, about T cells in Graves' hyperthyroidism and ophthalmopathy.

The specimen comprised peripheral blood mononuclear cells (PBMCs), sampled at new diagnosis, from a patient treated with antithyroid drugs. The receptors here all came from a woman aged 40 to 49 with Graves disease.

Details on this clonotype: Since a much larger clone is just one base distant, this may be a read error. V and J are TRBV28 and TRBJ1-5; D may be TRBD1 (6 bases). V was trimmed by 3 bases and J by 2 bases, leaving 11 bases between them. Germline V gene sequence: CDR1 MDHEN, CDR2 SYDVKM. This CDR3 region has 15 residues. In nucleotides, the CDR3 is TGTGCCAGCAGTTTGGAACAGGGTGGCAATCAGCCCCAGCATTTT. Translated, it gives CASSLEQGGNQPQHF.

This clonotype came up many times. The chain uses TRBV7-2 and TRBJ1-1; D not certain. The germline CDR1 and CDR2 sequences are SGHTA and FQGNSA. The CDR3 has 11 amino acids. The V gene lost 10 bases and the J gene lost 4 bases, with 10 bases spanning the gap. The CDR3 bases are TGTGCCATCCCCGGGATCACTGAAGCTTTCTTT. This gives the protein CAIPGITEAFF.

This clonotype was recorded a few times. The chain is built from TRBV6-1 and TRBJ2-3; 7 nucleotides agree with TRBD2. CDR1 and CDR2 (germline): MNHNS, SASEGT. V gave up 2 bases and J gave up 5 bases; unmatched junction bases: 4. This CDR3 spans 14 amino acids. This CDR3 reads CASSEWIAGDTQYF. The CDR3 nucleotides are TGTGCCAGCAGTGAATGGATAGCGGGAGATACGCAGTATTTT.

This clonotype has a count of ten or more. V gene TRBV28 combines with J gene TRBJ2-5; maybe TRBD1 (5 bases). Germline assignment: CDR1 MDHEN and CDR2 SYDVKM. Trimming stripped 8 bases from V and 1 base from J, with 17 bases between. This CDR3 spans 15 amino acids. The CDR3 sequence: CASSRYRGFQETQYF. DNA for the CDR3: TGTGCCAGCTCCCGGTATAGGGGATTCCAAGAGACCCAGTACTTC. The full variable domain, with the rest looked up from reference TRBV28 and TRBJ2-5, is DVKVTQSSRYLVKRTGEKVFLECVQDMDHENMFWYRQDPGLGLRLIYFSYDVKMKEKGDIPEGYSVSREKKERFSLILESASTNQTSMYLCASSRYRGFQETQYFGPGTRLLVL.

The table lists this clonotype with many counts. This rearrangement joins TRBV11-3 to TRBJ2-1, with a weak D call TRBD2 (6 bases). The germline CDR1 and CDR2 sequences are SGHNT and YENEEA. Deletions cut 0 bases from V and 0 bases from J, with 12 bases between. The CDR3 runs 17 residues. This CDR3 reads CASSLDRAGSSYNEQFF. CDR3 nucleotides: TGTGCCAGCAGCTTAGATAGGGCGGGGAGCTCCTACAATGAGCAGTTCTTC. Variable domain in full (rest from reference TRBV11-3 and TRBJ2-1): EAGVVQSPRYKIIEKKQPVAFWCNPISGHNTLYWYLQNLGQGPELLIRYENEEAVDDSQLPKDRFSAERLKGVDSTLKIQPAELGDSAVYLCASSLDRAGSSYNEQFFGPGTRLTVL.

V gene TRBV4-3 combines with J gene TRBJ2-4; 7 bases line up with TRBD1. From germline, CDR1 is LGHNA and CDR2 YSLEER. The J segment lost 8 bases and the V segment lost 4 bases, leaving 8 bases of the junction unmatched. CDR3 length: 14 amino acids. The CDR3 is CASSPTGPLDIQYF. Here the CDR3 DNA reads TGCGCCAGCAGCCCGACAGGGCCCCTCGACATTCAGTACTTC.

J is TRBJ1-6 and V is TRBV18, with TRBD1 identical over 7 bases. This CDR3 spans 14 amino acids. V lost 3 bases, J lost 10 bases, and 6 bases stayed unmatched. From germline, CDR1 is KGHSH and CDR2 LQKENI. DNA for the CDR3: TGTGCCAGCTCACCGGGGGACAGTTACTCACCCCTCCACTTT. Encoded protein: CASSPGDSYSPLHF.

The table lists this clonotype with many counts. The chain links TRBV6-2 or TRBV6-3 to TRBJ2-7; 8 bases are shared with TRBD2. The V segment lost 6 bases and the J segment 3 bases; nucleotides outside the gene matches: 7. Germline CDR1 reads MNHEY; CDR2 reads SVGEGT. CDR3 length equals 14 residues. DNA for the CDR3: TGTGCCAGCAGGCCCGCTAGCGGGCTCTACGAGCAGTACTTC. Amino acids: CASRPASGLYEQYF.

Ten or more counts support this clonotype. This sequence joins TRBV11-3 and TRBJ2-4, with D unclear. CDR1 and CDR2 from the germline V gene are SGHNT and YENEEA. The CDR3 is made up of 16 amino acids. Trimming left V 5 bases short and J 0 bases short, with 14 bases between. CDR3 in amino acids: CASSPVGTLAKNIQYF. CDR3 bases: TGTGCCAGCAGCCCAGTCGGAACTCTAGCCAAAAACATTCAGTACTTC.

The chain carries TRBV6-1 and TRBJ2-7; D not resolved. CDR3 size: 15 residues. V lost 6 bases and J 4 bases, leaving 19 bases between the germline ends. Germline loops: CDR1 MNHNS, CDR2 SASEGT. The CDR3 reads CASSQVVGRGYEQYF. The DNA of the CDR3 is TGTGCCAGCAGCCAAGTGGTCGGACGTGGGTACGAGCAGTACTTC.

This clonotype was counted at least ten times. This rearrangement joins TRBV2 to TRBJ2-3, with no clear D. The length of the CDR3 is 14 residues. Trimming removed 7 bases from V and 2 bases from J, with 13 bases in between. Germline CDR1 is SNHLY and CDR2 is FYNNEI. The CDR3 spells CASTQRLSTDTQYF. In DNA form, the CDR3 reads TGTGCCAGCACCCAAAGACTCTCCACAGATACGCAGTATTTT.

In this sample, this clonotype turned up many times. The rearrangement joins TRBV10-3 to TRBJ2-4; 9 bases agree with TRBD1. V lost 2 bases to trimming and J lost 1 base; unmatched junction nucleotides: 6. The CDR3 spans 17 residues. The germline CDR1 and CDR2 sequences are ENHRY and SYGVKD. Here the CDR3 reads CAISEVWTGDAKNIQYF. The CDR3 nucleotides are TGTGCCATCAGTGAGGTCTGGACAGGGGACGCCAAAAACATTCAGTACTTC.

The table lists this clonotype with many counts. The rearrangement joins TRBV18 to TRBJ1-5; a possible D gene is TRBD1 (5 bases). The germline V gene has CDR1 KGHSH and CDR2 LQKENI. Deletions cut 6 bases from V and 3 bases from J, with 12 bases between. The CDR3 sequence is 14 residues long. CDR3 in amino acids: CASSSGTDNQPQHF. CDR3 bases: TGTGCCAGCTCCTCCGGGACGGACAATCAGCCCCAGCATTTT. Full variable domain (rest looked up from reference TRBV18 and TRBJ1-5): NAGVMQNPRHLVRRRGQEARLRCSPMKGHSHVYWYRQLPEEGLKFMVYLQKENIIDESGMPKERFSAEFPKEGPSILRIQQVVRGDSAAYFCASSSGTDNQPQHFGDGTRLSIL.

This clonotype was seen a handful of times. V usage is TRBV7-9 and J usage is TRBJ2-3; 15 bases fit TRBD2. This CDR3 has 18 residues. The trim removed 5 bases at V and 3 bases at J, leaving 9 bases unmatched. The germline gives CDR1 SEHNR, CDR2 FQNEAQ (reference sequence). The CDR3 loop is CASSPGTSGRRMTDTQYF. CDR3 nucleotide sequence: TGTGCCAGCAGCCCCGGGACTAGCGGGAGGAGGATGACAGATACGCAGTATTTT.

This clonotype was seen ten or more times. This chain uses TRBV20-1 with TRBJ2-1, with a weak D call TRBD1 (5 bases). CDR1 and CDR2 from the germline V gene are DFQATT and SNEGSKA (reference sequence). Trimming removed 0 bases at V and 4 bases at J, with 7 bases between. The CDR3 runs to 13 residues. The CDR3 loop reads CSARDDSYNEQFF. Written as DNA, the CDR3 is TGCAGTGCTAGAGACGACAGTTACAATGAGCAGTTCTTC.

This clonotype was detected ten times or more. The J gene is TRBJ2-7, the V gene TRBV9; tentatively, D is TRBD2 (5 bases). Germline CDR1 and CDR2: SGDLS and YYNGEE. The CDR3 has 15 amino acids. Trimming stripped 4 bases from V and 0 bases from J, with 14 bases between. CDR3 protein: CASSPGLLSSYEQYF. The CDR3 DNA reads TGTGCCAGCAGCCCTGGACTCCTTAGCTCCTACGAGCAGTACTTC.

The gene calls are TRBV5-1 and TRBJ2-7; no firm D call. The CDR3 sequence is 16 residues long. CDR1 and CDR2 (germline): SGHRS, YFSETQ. Trimming removed 4 bases at V and 1 base at J, with 18 bases between. Here the CDR3 reads CASSGLDGFKSYEQYF. As DNA, the CDR3 is TGCGCCAGCAGCGGATTGGACGGCTTCAAGTCCTACGAGCAGTACTTC.

This clonotype was seen at least ten times. The rearrangement joins TRBV24-1 to TRBJ2-5; 7 positions match TRBD1. Germline V CDR1 and CDR2: KGHDR, SFDVKD. The junction had 16 bases not matched to a gene; V was cut back by 5 bases and J by 5 bases. The CDR3 is 17 amino acids. CDR3 protein: CATSGTTFDRVGETQYF. The CDR3 DNA sequence: TGTGCCACCAGTGGAACTACTTTTGACAGGGTCGGGGAGACCCAGTACTTC.

This clonotype was seen at least ten times. The chain combines TRBV7-9 with TRBJ2-5; D is unclear. CDR1 is SEHNR and CDR2 is FQNEAQ in the germline V gene (reference sequence). The CDR3 consists of 11 residues. Trimming stripped 5 bases from V and 5 bases from J, with 6 bases between. The chain's CDR3 is CASSARETQYF. The CDR3 DNA sequence: TGTGCCAGCAGCGCCCGGGAGACCCAGTACTTC.

This sequence joins TRBV19 and TRBJ2-2, with a weak D call TRBD1 (5 bases). The CDR3 loop spans 14 amino acids. V was cut by 4 bases and J by 9 bases, with 15 bases left in between. Germline V lookup: CDR1 LNHDA, CDR2 SQIVND (reference sequence). DNA for the CDR3: TGTGCCAGTAGTACCACGGACACATCCAGGGAGCTGTTTTTT. Translated: CASSTTDTSRELFF. Full variable domain (remainder filled in from reference TRBV19 and TRBJ2-2): DGGITQSPKYLFRKEGQNVTLSCEQNLNHDAMYWYRQDPGQGLRLIYYSQIVNDFQKGDIAEGYSVSREKKESFPLTVTSAQKNPTAFYLCASSTTDTSRELFFGEGSRLTVL.

Points on this clonotype: A far larger clone is only one base removed, so a read error is likely. V gene TRBV6-4 combines with J gene TRBJ1-1; D perhaps matches TRBD1 (6 bases). The CDR3 has 14 amino acids. From germline, CDR1 is MRHNA and CDR2 SNTAGT. Trimming pared 6 bases from V and 1 base from J, leaving 12 bases between. CDR3 DNA sequence: TGTGCCAGCAGGCCGGGACAACCGAACACTGAAGCTTTCTTT. Translated, it gives CASRPGQPNTEAFF.

This clonotype was observed a few times. The genes are TRBV19 and TRBJ2-1; 13 bases are a match to TRBD2. The CDR3 loop spans 15 amino acids. CDR1 and CDR2 from the germline V gene are LNHDA and SQIVND (reference sequence). Trimming cost V 7 bases and J 6 bases; bases outside gene matches: 6. The CDR3 nucleotides read TGTGCCAGTAAAAGGGGACTAGCGGGATTCAATGAGCAGTTCTTC. It is translated as CASKRGLAGFNEQFF.

Only a few counts were recorded for this clonotype. This rearrangement joins TRBV25-1 to TRBJ1-4; possibly TRBD1 for D (6 bases). This CDR3 has 15 residues. V was pared by 0 bases and J by 7 bases, with 12 bases between. The germline V gene has CDR1 MGHDK and CDR2 SYGVNS. For the CDR3, the DNA is TGTGCCAGCAGTGAATATGGGAGGGGGATTGAAAAACTGTTTTTT. It encodes CASSEYGRGIEKLFF. Complete variable domain (other parts from reference TRBV25-1 and TRBJ1-4): EADIYQTPRYLVIGTGKKITLECSQTMGHDKMYWYQQDPGMELHLIHYSYGVNSTEKGDLSSESTVSRIRTEHFPLTLESARPSHTSQYLCASSEYGRGIEKLFFGSGTQLSVL.

This clonotype was seen more than once but under ten times. The J gene is TRBJ2-7, the V gene TRBV28; tentative D call: TRBD2 (6 bases). The CDR3 covers 15 residues. The germline CDR1 and CDR2 sequences are MDHEN and SYDVKM. The V gene lost 5 bases and the J gene lost 7 bases, with 21 bases spanning the gap. CDR3 protein: CASSPQAGVALEQYF. The CDR3 DNA is TGTGCCAGCAGTCCTCAAGCGGGTGTAGCCTTAGAGCAGTACTTC.

This clonotype was recorded at least ten times. The J gene is TRBJ2-7, the V gene TRBV6-1; 10 nucleotides align to TRBD2. The germline V gene encodes CDR1 MNHNS and CDR2 SASEGT. The V segment lost 6 bases and the J segment 2 bases; nucleotides outside the gene matches: 10. CDR3 length: 16 residues. CDR3 bases: TGTGCCAGCAGCAGAGGCGGGACTAGCGTAGCCTACGAGCAGTACTTC. This encodes CASSRGGTSVAYEQYF.

This clonotype was counted at least ten times. The chain combines TRBV7-3 with TRBJ2-3; TRBD2 is a possible D gene (6 bases). In germline, CDR1 is SGHTA, CDR2 FQGTGA. V was pared by 5 bases and J by 4 bases, with 16 bases between. The CDR3 runs 15 residues. CDR3 in amino acids: CASSPQAGDSDTQYF. The DNA of the CDR3 is TGTGCCAGCAGCCCTCAAGCGGGTGACTCAGATACGCAGTATTTT. Complete variable domain (other parts from reference TRBV7-3 and TRBJ2-3): GAGVSQTPSNKVTEKGKYVELRCDPISGHTALYWYRQSLGQGPEFLIYFQGTGAADDSGLPNDRFFAVRPEGSVSTLKIQRTERGDSAVYLCASSPQAGDSDTQYFGPGTRLTVL.

This clonotype was recorded many times. This chain joins TRBV11-2 and TRBJ2-5, with D tentatively TRBD1 (5 bases). V lost 3 bases and J 2 bases, leaving 13 bases between the germline ends. The germline V gene encodes CDR1 SGHAT and CDR2 FQNNGV. The CDR3 consists of 15 residues. Written as DNA, the CDR3 is TGTGCCAGCAGCTTGACGGGCAGGACACAAGAGACCCAGTACTTC. Protein sequence: CASSLTGRTQETQYF.

This clonotype was counted ten times or more. The genes are TRBV6-1 and TRBJ2-7; D is tentatively TRBD1 or TRBD2 (6 bases each). V shed 7 bases and J shed 1 base, with 26 bases lying between them. CDR1 and CDR2 (germline): MNHNS, SASEGT. This CDR3 contains 18 residues. The CDR3 region is CASTQLGTSGRLSYEQYF. The CDR3 DNA reads TGTGCCAGCACCCAATTGGGGACATCAGGGAGGCTATCCTACGAGCAGTACTTC.